The sequence of this T cell receptor beta chain was determined in a study of T cell responses to AZD1222 COVID-19 vaccine. Study results and caveats: Per reports, nearly half of all spike-specific TCRs target regions that are unmutated in variants. White British ancestry dominated among donors, who included more females, and clonal diversity was possibly underestimated.

CDR3 length equals 13 residues. The V and J ends lost 6 bases and 2 bases respectively, with 11 bases between them. A remark on this clone: The antigen is undetermined.

Only in-frame clones appear in the TCRdb table, and some are missing; sequencing was by immunoSEQ multiplex PCR. The sample shows 100,000 to 130,000 clones, roughly nine tenths of them seen only once. Here the sequenced sample was peripheral blood, taken 28 days after the second AZD1222 dose. The V and J genes are TRBV12-3 or TRBV12-4 and TRBJ2-7; no clear D gene. This clonotype originated in an adult who received the AZD1222 COVID-19 vaccine. CDR3 in DNA: TGTGCCAGCAGCCGGCAGGTGGCCTACGAGCAGTACTTC. Protein product: CASSRQVAYEQYF.